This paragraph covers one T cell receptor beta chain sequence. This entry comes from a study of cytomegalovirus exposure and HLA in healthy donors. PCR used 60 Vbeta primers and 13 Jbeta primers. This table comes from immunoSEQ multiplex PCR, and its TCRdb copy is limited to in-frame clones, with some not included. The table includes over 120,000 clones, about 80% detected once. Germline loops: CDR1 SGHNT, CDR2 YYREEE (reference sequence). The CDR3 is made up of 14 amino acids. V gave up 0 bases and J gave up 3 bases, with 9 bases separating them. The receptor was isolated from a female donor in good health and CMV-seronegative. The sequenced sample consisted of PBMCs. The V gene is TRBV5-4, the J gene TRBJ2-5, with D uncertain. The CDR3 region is CASSLVAREETQYF. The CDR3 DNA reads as TGTGCCAGCAGCTTGGTTGCCCGCGAAGAGACCCAGTACTTC.